This T cell receptor (beta chain) was sequenced in a study of blood T cells in healthy people across ages. Across the whole study: About one barcoded beta molecule per two T cells was the capture yield of template switching.

Primed by a sample-barcoded 5' primer and a J-beta primer mix, a second PCR proceeded for roughly 7 to 12 cycles. TCRdb recomputed calls from the 5' RACE reads with MiXCR, one row per CDR3 protein. The sample lists fewer than 900,000 distinct CDR3 sequences, 49% occurring once. Germline values: CDR1 SQVTM, CDR2 ANQGSEA. The V gene end was trimmed by 7 bases and the J gene end by 4 bases; junction bases not matched to a gene: 3. The CDR3 covers 13 residues. Each of the donors had roughly 9.4 milliliters of peripheral blood drawn into EDTA-treated Vacutainer tubes. Sequencing was performed on blood. This chain uses TRBV29-1 with TRBJ1-4, with 10 bases aligning to TRBD1. The TCR sequence derives from a woman aged 60-75 years in good health. CDR3 sequence: CSGGQGVNEKLFF. For the CDR3, the DNA is TGCAGCGGCGGACAGGGGGTTAATGAAAAACTGTTTTTT.